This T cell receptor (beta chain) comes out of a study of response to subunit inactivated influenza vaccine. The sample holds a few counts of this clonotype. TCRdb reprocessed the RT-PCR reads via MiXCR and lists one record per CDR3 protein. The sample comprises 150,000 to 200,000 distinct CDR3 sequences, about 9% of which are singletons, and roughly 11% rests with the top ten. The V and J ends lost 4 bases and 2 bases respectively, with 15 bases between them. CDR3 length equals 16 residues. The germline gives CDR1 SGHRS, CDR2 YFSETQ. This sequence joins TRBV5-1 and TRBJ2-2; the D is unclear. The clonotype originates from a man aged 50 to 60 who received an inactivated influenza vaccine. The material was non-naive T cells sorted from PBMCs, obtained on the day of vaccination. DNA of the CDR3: TGCGCCAGCAGCCCGGCTCACCTCTTAAACACCGGGGAGCTGTTTTTT. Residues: CASSPAHLLNTGELFF.